A selection of T cell receptor beta chains follows, all from one sample in a study of tumor and adjacent non-tumor tissue in lung cancer. TCRdb passed the multiplex PCR reads through MiXCR, listing each CDR3 protein once. This table holds 90,000 to 100,000 distinct CDR3 sequences, 80% found once. What was sequenced was distant non-tumor lung tissue. These receptor sequences come from a man between 60 and 75 years old with small cell lung cancer. CDR3s include the opening cysteine and the closing phenylalanine or tryptophan. Each record gives: D gene, clone size, J gene, V gene, CDR3 DNA, CDR3 protein. D genes are given only for firm matches. A clone size is listed for some rows: how often the clone was seen (once, few, many), or a class if it is expanded.

TRBD2,-,TRBJ2-3,TRBV7-8,TGTACCAGCAGCTTGATAGCGGGAGGGCGAGATACGCAGTATTTT,CTSSLIAGGRDTQYF
-,-,TRBJ2-3,TRBV29-1,TGCAGCGTTGAAGTACGTTGCAGGGGCACAGATACGCAGTTTTTT,CSVEVRCRGTDTQFF
-,-,TRBJ1-4,TRBV6-1,TGTGCCAATAGTGCTATGACGGGAGGTGGTGAAAAACTGTTTTTT,CANSAMTGGGEKLFF
-,-,TRBJ2-2,TRBV11-3,TGTGCCAGCAGCCTCCACAGGAGGCAGACCGGGGAGCTATTTTTT,CASSLHRRQTGELFF
-,-,TRBJ1-5,TRBV6-6,TGTGCCAGCAGGACCGCTCTGCTCCAACATTTT,CASRTALLQHF
TRBD1,-,TRBJ2-1,TRBV10-3,TGTGCCAGCACAGGGGGCGTCTTGGATGAGCAGTTCTTC,CASTGGVLDEQFF
-,-,TRBJ2-1,TRBV6-5,TGTGCCAACGGTTACTCTGGGGAAGTGGGTAATGAGCAATTCTTC,CANGYSGEVGNEQFF
-,-,TRBJ1-2,TRBV29-1,TGCAGCGTTGTGCTGGTCTACGGCTTCACCTTC,CSVVLVYGFTF
TRBD2,-,TRBJ2-4,TRBV4-2,TGTGCCTGCAGCCAAGTTGTTAGCGGGGACATACAGTACTTC,CACSQVVSGDIQYF
TRBD1,once,TRBJ2-2,TRBV4-2,TGCGCCAGCAGCCAAGATCTCAGGGGGAACACTGGGGAGCTGTTTTTT,CASSQDLRGNTGELFF
-,-,TRBJ2-2,TRBV27,TGTGCCAGCAGCCCGGGGACCCACGTGATCGGGGAGCTGTTTTTT,CASSPGTHVIGELFF
TRBD2,-,TRBJ2-2,TRBV11-3,TGTGCCAGCAGTCGTGATGACACGGGGCTAGCGGGTAGCACCGGGTGGCTGTTTTTT,CASSRDDTGLAGSTGWLFF
-,-,TRBJ2-7,TRBV6-6,TGTGCCAGCAGTAGGGGGGGTTACGATCAGTATTTC,CASSRGGYDQYF
-,once,TRBJ1-2,TRBV19,TGTGTCAGTAGTATCGCCCAGGGGTACGGCTACACCTTC,CVSSIAQGYGYTF
-,-,TRBJ2-2,TRBV12-3/TRBV12-4,TGTGCCAGCAGTTCTTTTGGCGGGGAGTTGTTTTTT,CASSSFGGELFF
-,-,TRBJ2-5,TRBV11-3,TGTACCAGCTGCTCCGCGAGCAATCGGTTCGGGAACCAGTACTTC,CTSCSASNRFGNQYF
TRBD1,few,TRBJ2-2,TRBV11-2,TGTACCAGCCGCGGGACAGGGAACACCGGGGAACTGTTATTT,CTSRGTGNTGELLF
-,once,TRBJ2-6,TRBV6-1,TGTGCCAGCAGGACATATAGGGCCAACGTCCTGACCTTC,CASRTYRANVLTF
-,-,TRBJ1-5,TRBV6-6,TGTGCCAACAGAAAGAGGGTGGTGGATAGCAATCAGCCCCAGCATTTT,CANRKRVVDSNQPQHF
TRBD2,once,TRBJ2-5,TRBV4-1,TGCGCCAGCAGCCAAGGGACTAGGGGACAAGAGACCCAGTACTTC,CASSQGTRGQETQYF
-,-,TRBJ2-1,TRBV11-2,TGTTCCAGCAGCTTAGTGACAGCCCAGAGCTCCTACAATGAACAGCTCTTC,CSSSLVTAQSSYNEQLF
-,-,TRBJ1-5,TRBV12-3/TRBV12-4,TGTGCCAGCACTTTAAAGGCAGAGGGCGGCGCACCCCAGCATTTT,CASTLKAEGGAPQHF
-,-,TRBJ1-1,TRBV29-1,TGCAGCGTTGAATCAAGGGACACTGAAACTTTCTTT,CSVESRDTETFF
-,many,TRBJ2-3,TRBV12-3/TRBV12-4,TGTGCCAGCAGTTTTAGATTTTTCACAGATACGCAGTATTTT,CASSFRFFTDTQYF
TRBD1,once,TRBJ2-5,TRBV5-4,TGTACCAGCAGCCCCGGACAGGGGTATGAGACACAGTACTTC,CTSSPGQGYETQYF
TRBD1,-,TRBJ1-5,TRBV12-3/TRBV12-4,TGTGTCAGCAGTTTCTCCGGGACAGGGGGCGGTCAGCCCCAGCATTTC,CVSSFSGTGGGQPQHF
-,-,TRBJ2-5,TRBV11-2,TGTGCCAGCAGCTTAGAAGAGACCCATTATTTC,CASSLEETHYF
TRBD2,-,TRBJ2-1,TRBV29-1,TGTAGCGGATCCTCGTTGCGGGGGTATTACAATGAGCAGTTCTTC,CSGSSLRGYYNEQFF
-,-,TRBJ2-7,TRBV11-2,TGTGCGAGCAGCTTAGCTTCTAGCGACTTCTACGAGCAGTATTTC,CASSLASSDFYEQYF
TRBD1,-,TRBJ2-2,TRBV12-3/TRBV12-4,TGTGCCTGCAGTATACAGGGGTTCGGAGTGGAGCTGTTTTTT,CACSIQGFGVELFF
TRBD2,-,TRBJ2-3,TRBV4-2,TGTGCCAGCAGCCAGATGACTAGCAGGAGGGCTACAGATACACAGTATTTC,CASSQMTSRRATDTQYF
-,few,TRBJ2-3,TRBV10-2,TGCACCAGCAGTGATGTAAATACACAGTATTTT,CTSSDVNTQYF
-,-,TRBJ2-2,TRBV7-8,TGTGCCAGCAGGCCCGGGCCCCGGAGGACAGGGGAGCTGTTTTTT,CASRPGPRRTGELFF
-,-,TRBJ2-1,TRBV6-5,TGTGCCAACAGTTACTTTGGGGGAGTGCGTAATGAGCAGTTCTTC,CANSYFGGVRNEQFF
TRBD2,-,TRBJ2-1,TRBV11-2,TGTGCCAGCTGTTCACTTACTAGCGGGCTGCAGTTCTTC,CASCSLTSGLQFF
TRBD2,-,TRBJ2-1,TRBV30,TGCGCCTGGAGTTCGCGGGAGGCCTACAATGAGCAGTTCTTC,CAWSSREAYNEQFF
-,-,TRBJ2-1,TRBV6-2/TRBV6-3,TGTAGCAGCAGTCGAGCAGGAGGGCCCCACAATGAGCAGTTCTTC,CSSSRAGGPHNEQFF
-,-,TRBJ2-2,TRBV12-3/TRBV12-4,TGTGCCACCGGGGGTGGGTGGTCGACGAACACCGGGGAGCTGTTTTTT,CATGGGWSTNTGELFF
-,-,TRBJ2-1,TRBV4-2,TGTGCCAGCAACCACGCGGAACTCGCTCAAGAGACCCAGTTCTTC,CASNHAELAQETQFF
-,-,TRBJ2-3,TRBV6-6,TGTGCCAGTAGTTACTCGGTGGGAAGGCCAGGATCAGATACGCAATATTTT,CASSYSVGRPGSDTQYF
-,-,TRBJ2-1,TRBV11-2,TGTGCCAACAACTTAGAAGCAGGGTTGGTTGAGCAGTTCTTC,CANNLEAGLVEQFF
TRBD2,-,TRBJ2-3,TRBV6-1,TGTGCCAGCAGTGAAGCGCGGGGGGGGGTTTGGCGCACAGATACGCAGTATTTT,CASSEARGGVWRTDTQYF
-,-,TRBJ2-6,TRBV5-4,TGTGCTAACAGTCGGTCAGCCTCTGGGGCCAACGTCCTGACTTTC,CANSRSASGANVLTF
TRBD2,once,TRBJ2-2,TRBV12-3/TRBV12-4,TGTGCCAGCAGACCCTTGATCGGGAAAAGTGGGAGGGCCTCCGGGGAGCTGTTTTTT,CASRPLIGKSGRASGELFF
-,-,TRBJ2-5,TRBV5-4,TGTGCCAGCAGCATAGGAGAAGAGACCCAGTACTTC,CASSIGEETQYF
TRBD2,-,TRBJ2-1,TRBV28,TGTGCCAGTAGACCTCGGACTAGCGGGATGGATAGTGAGCAGTTCTTC,CASRPRTSGMDSEQFF
-,many,TRBJ1-1,TRBV6-1,TGTGCCAGCAGTGCAATACCGAGCTCAGTCGGAGCTTTCTTT,CASSAIPSSVGAFF
-,-,TRBJ1-2,TRBV6-5,TGTGTCAACAGATCTAACGACAGAGACGCTGGCTACACCTTC,CVNRSNDRDAGYTF